This TCR beta chain was documented in a study of T-cell memory formation after mild COVID-19. Researchers used 5'RACE with constant-segment primers to make TCR alpha and TCR beta cDNA libraries that carry sample barcodes and UMIs. TCRdb re-called the 5' RACE reads with MiXCR, one entry per CDR3 protein. The table includes 90,000 to 120,000 distinct CDR3 sequences, over 8.5% detected once. Notes on this clonotype: Its antigen is unknown.

Germline V gene sequence: CDR1 GTSNPN, CDR2 SVGIG (reference sequence). The CDR3 runs 14 residues. Trimming left V 0 bases short and J 4 bases short, with 13 bases between. General observations from the study: Unconfirmed was the SARS-CoV-2 specificity of second-wave clones that peaked on day 37. That cross-reactive memory joined was suggested by some responding clones appearing in pre-infection memory. The main location of contracting CD4+ clones was CM and EM, and that of contracting CD8+ clones was EMRA.

The TCR originated in a man younger than 35 who had mild COVID-19 (a few samples of this study predate the infection). Cell type and time point are not known. The chain has TRBV30 and TRBJ2-7, with unresolved D. The specimen was PBMCs or a T cell subset sorted from them (not recorded which). The CDR3 region has the DNA TGTGCCTGGAGTGTTGAAGGGAATCGGTACGAGCAGTACTTC. Translated, it gives CAWSVEGNRYEQYF.